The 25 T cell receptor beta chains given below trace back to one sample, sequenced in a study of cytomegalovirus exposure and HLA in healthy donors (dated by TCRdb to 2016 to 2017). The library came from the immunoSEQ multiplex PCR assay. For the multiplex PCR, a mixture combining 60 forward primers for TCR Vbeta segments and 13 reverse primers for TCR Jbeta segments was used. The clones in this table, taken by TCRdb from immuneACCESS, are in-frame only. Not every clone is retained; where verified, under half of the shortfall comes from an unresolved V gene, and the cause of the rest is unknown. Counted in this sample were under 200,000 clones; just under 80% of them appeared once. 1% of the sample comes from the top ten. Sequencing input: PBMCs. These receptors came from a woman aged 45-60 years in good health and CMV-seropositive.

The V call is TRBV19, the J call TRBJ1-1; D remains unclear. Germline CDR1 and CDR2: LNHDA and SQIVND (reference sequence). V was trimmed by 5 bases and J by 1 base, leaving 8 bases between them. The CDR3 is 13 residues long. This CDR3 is CASSETGNTEAFF. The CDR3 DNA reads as TGTGCCAGTAGTGAAACTGGGAACACTGAAGCTTTCTTT.

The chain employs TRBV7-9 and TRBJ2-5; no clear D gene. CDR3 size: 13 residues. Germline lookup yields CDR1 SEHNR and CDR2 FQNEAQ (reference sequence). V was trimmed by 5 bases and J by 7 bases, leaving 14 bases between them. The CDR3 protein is CASSPEAMWTQYF. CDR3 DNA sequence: TGTGCCAGCAGCCCAGAGGCTATGTGGACCCAGTACTTC.

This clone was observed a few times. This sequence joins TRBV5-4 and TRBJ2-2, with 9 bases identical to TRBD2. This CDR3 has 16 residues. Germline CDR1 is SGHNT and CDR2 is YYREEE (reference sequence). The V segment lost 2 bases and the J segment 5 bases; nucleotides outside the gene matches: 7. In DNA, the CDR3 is TGTGCCAGCAGCTTTCGGCTAGCGGGGCGGACCGGGGAGCTGTTTTTT. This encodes CASSFRLAGRTGELFF.

The CDR3 is CASSSLWVSGGANTGELFF. The CDR3 coding sequence is TGTGCCAGCAGCTCCCTTTGGGTTAGCGGGGGGGCGAACACCGGGGAGCTGTTTTTT. The V gene is TRBV7-8, the J gene TRBJ2-2; TRBD2 agrees at 11 bases. The germline V gene encodes CDR1 SGHVS and CDR2 FQNEAQ. V trimming: 4 bases; J trimming: 0 bases; junction bases outside the gene matches: 10. The CDR3 spans 19 residues.

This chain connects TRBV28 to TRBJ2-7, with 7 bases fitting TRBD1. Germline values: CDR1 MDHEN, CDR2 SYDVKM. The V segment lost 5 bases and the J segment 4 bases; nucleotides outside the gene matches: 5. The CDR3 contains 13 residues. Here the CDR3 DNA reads TGTGCCAGCAGTAGGGACAGACTATACGAGCAGTACTTC. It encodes CASSRDRLYEQYF.

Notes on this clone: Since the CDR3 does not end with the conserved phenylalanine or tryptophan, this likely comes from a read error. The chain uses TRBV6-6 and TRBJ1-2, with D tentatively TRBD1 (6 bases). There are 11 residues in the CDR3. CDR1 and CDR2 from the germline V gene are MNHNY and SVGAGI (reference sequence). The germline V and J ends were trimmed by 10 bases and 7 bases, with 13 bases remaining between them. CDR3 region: CATRTVGGYTL. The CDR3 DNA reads TGTGCCACTAGGACAGTCGGTGGCTACACCCTC.

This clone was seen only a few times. The CDR3 spells CASSLVTGTEAFF. CDR3 bases: TGTGCCAGCAGCTTAGTAACGGGGACTGAAGCTTTCTTT. This chain uses TRBV11-2 with TRBJ1-1; no clear D. CDR1 is SGHAT, CDR2 FQNNGV, per germline. This CDR3 is built from 13 residues. The V gene lost 1 base and the J gene lost 5 bases, with 8 bases spanning the gap. The full variable domain, its missing parts supplied by reference TRBV11-2 and TRBJ1-1, is EAGVAQSPRYKIIEKRQSVAFWCNPISGHATLYWYQQILGQGPKLLIQFQNNGVVDDSQLPKDRFSAERLKGVDSTLKIQPAKLEDSAVYLCASSLVTGTEAFFGQGTRLTVV.

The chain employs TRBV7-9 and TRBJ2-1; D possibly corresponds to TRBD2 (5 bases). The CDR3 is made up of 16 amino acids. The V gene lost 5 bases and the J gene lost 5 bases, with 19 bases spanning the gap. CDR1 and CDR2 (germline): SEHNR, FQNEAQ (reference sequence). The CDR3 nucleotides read TGTGCCAGCAGCCAGCGGAGCTCCTTCCGGGACAATGAGCAGTTCTTC. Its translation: CASSQRSSFRDNEQFF.

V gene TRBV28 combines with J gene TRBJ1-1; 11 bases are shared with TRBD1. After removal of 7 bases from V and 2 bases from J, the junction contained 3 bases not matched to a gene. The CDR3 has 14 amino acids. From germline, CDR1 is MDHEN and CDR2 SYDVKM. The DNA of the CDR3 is TGTGCCAGCATCCGGACAGGGGGCAACACTGAAGCTTTCTTT. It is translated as CASIRTGGNTEAFF.

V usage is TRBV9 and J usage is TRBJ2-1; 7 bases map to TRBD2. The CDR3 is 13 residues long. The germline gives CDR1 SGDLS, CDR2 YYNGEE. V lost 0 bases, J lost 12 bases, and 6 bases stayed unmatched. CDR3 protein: CASSVDRTSLQFF. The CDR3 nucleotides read TGTGCCAGCAGCGTAGATAGGACTAGTCTGCAGTTCTTC.

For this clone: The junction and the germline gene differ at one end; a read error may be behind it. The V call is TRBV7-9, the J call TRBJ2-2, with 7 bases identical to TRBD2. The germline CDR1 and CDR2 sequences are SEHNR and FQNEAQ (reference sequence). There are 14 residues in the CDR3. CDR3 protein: CSSTSGLTTGELFF. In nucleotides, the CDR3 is TGTTCCAGCACCTCGGGACTAACCACCGGGGAGCTGTTTTTT.

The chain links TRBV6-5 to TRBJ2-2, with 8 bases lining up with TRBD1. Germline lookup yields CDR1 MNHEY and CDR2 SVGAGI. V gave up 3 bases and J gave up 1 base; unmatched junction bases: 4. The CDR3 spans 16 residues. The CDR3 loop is CASSYSGQGNTGELFF. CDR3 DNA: TGTGCCAGCAGTTATAGCGGACAGGGGAACACCGGGGAGCTGTTTTTT.

The CDR3 sequence is CAWTRQGESYNEQFF. The DNA of the CDR3 is TGTGCCTGGACCAGACAGGGGGAGTCCTACAATGAGCAGTTCTTC. The chain recombines TRBV30 with TRBJ2-1; 9 nucleotides line up with TRBD1. CDR3 size: 15 residues. J lost 1 base, V lost 4 bases, and 5 bases had no gene match. Per germline, CDR1 GTSNPN and CDR2 SVGIG (reference sequence).

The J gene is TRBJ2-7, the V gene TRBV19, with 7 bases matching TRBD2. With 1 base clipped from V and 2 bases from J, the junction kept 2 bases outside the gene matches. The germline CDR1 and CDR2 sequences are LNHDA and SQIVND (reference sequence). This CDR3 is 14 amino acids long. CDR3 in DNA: TGTGCCAGTAGTATAGCGGGGGGAGCCTACGAGCAGTACTTC. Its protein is CASSIAGGAYEQYF. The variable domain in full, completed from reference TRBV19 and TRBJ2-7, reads DGGITQSPKYLFRKEGQNVTLSCEQNLNHDAMYWYRQDPGQGLRLIYYSQIVNDFQKGDIAEGYSVSREKKESFPLTVTSAQKNPTAFYLCASSIAGGAYEQYFGPGTRLTVT.

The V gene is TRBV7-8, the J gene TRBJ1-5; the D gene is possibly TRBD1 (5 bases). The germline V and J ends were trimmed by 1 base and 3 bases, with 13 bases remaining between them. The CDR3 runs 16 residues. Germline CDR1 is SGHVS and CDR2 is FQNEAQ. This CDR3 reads CASSLEFGGVNQPQHF. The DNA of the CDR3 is TGTGCCAGCAGCTTAGAATTTGGGGGGGTCAATCAGCCCCAGCATTTT.

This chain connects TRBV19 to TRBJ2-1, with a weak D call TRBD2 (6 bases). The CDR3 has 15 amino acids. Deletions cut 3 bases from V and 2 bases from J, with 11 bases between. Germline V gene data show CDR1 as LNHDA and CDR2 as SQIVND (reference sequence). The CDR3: CASSMGEVAYNEQFF. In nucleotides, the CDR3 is TGTGCCAGTAGTATGGGGGAGGTGGCCTACAATGAGCAGTTCTTC.

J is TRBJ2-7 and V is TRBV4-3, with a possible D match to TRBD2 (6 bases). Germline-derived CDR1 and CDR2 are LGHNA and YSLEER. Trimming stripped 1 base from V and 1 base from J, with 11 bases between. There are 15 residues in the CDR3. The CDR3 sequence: CASSQVGGLSYEQYF. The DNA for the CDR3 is TGCGCCAGCAGCCAAGTTGGAGGGCTTTCCTACGAGCAGTACTTC.

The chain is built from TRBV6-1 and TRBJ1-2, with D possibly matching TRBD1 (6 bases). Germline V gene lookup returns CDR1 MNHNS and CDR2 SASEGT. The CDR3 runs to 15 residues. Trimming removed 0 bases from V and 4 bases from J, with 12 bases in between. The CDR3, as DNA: TGTGCCAGCAGTGAAGCCGGGGGGCTCGGCTATGGCTACACCTTC. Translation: CASSEAGGLGYGYTF.

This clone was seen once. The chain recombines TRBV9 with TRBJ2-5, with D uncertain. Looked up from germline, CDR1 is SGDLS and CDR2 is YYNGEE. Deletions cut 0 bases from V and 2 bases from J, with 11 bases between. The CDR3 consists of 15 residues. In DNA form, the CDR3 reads TGTGCCAGCAGCGTAGGACTGCTCTCACAAGAGACCCAGTACTTC. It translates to CASSVGLLSQETQYF.

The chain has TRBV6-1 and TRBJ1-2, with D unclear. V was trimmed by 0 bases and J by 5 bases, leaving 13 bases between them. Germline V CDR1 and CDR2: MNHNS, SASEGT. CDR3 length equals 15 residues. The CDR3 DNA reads TGTGCCAGCAGTGAAGCGCTACGGGGTGGTTATGGCTACACCTTC. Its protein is CASSEALRGGYGYTF.

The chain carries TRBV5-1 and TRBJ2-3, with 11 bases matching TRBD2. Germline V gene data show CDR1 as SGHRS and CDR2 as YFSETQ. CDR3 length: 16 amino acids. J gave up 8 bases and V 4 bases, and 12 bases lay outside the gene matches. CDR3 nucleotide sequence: TGCGCCAGCAGCCGACTACTAGCGGGGGCCGGGGGTACGCAGTATTTT. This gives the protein CASSRLLAGAGGTQYF.

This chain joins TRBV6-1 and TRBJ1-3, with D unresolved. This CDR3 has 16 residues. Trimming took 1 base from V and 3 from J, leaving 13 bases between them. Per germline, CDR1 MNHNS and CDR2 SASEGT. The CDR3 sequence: CASSEVTTGYGNTIYF. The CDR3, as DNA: TGTGCCAGCAGTGAAGTGACAACTGGTTATGGAAACACCATATATTTT.

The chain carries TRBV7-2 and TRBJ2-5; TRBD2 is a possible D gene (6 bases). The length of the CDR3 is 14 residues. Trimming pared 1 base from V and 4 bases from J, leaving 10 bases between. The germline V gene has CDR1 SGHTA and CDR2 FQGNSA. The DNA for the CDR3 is TGTGCCAGCAGCTTAGAGCCTAGCGCAGAGACCCAGTACTTC. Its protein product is CASSLEPSAETQYF.

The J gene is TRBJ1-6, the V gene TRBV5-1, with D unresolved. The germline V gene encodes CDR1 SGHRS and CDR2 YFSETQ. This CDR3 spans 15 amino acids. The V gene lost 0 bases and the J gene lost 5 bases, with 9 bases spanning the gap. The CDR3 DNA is TGCGCCAGCAGCTTGGGGGCTCTGGATAATTCACCCCTCCACTTT. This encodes CASSLGALDNSPLHF.

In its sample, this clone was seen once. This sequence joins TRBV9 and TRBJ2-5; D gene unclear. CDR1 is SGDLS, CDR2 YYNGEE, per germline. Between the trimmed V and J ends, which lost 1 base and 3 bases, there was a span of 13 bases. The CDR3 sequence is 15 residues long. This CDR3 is CASSVTPSAEETQYF. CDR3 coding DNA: TGTGCCAGCAGCGTAACCCCGTCGGCGGAAGAGACCCAGTACTTC. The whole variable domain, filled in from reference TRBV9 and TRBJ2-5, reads DSGVTQTPKHLITATGQRVTLRCSPRSGDLSVYWYQQSLDQGLQFLIQYYNGEERAKGNILERFSAQQFPDLHSELNLSSLELGDSALYFCASSVTPSAEETQYFGPGTRLLVL.